The 29 T cell receptor delta chains below all came from one sample that was sequenced in a study of gamma-delta T cells after stem cell transplantation. TCRdb made new clone calls on the RT-PCR reads using CATT. The sample lists 1,300 to 1,500 delta-chain clones, about 7.3% seen once, with around 60% in the top ten. The source material was gamma-delta T cells. The receptors come from a human donor. It is not recorded whose cells these are; they may come from a transplant donor.

As to this clone: TCRdb shows a much larger clone's protein in place of this DNA's translation, and the two differ at residue 11, likely through a read error; the protein shown is translated from the DNA. This chain links TRDV2 with TRDJ1; 10 bases fit TRDD3. Germline V gene sequence: CDR1 GEAIGNYY, CDR2 EKD. The CDR3 runs to 17 residues. The ends lost 3 bases at V and 0 bases at J; junction bases unmatched: 9. The CDR3 sequence is CACDPVGDTSHTDKLIF. The DNA of the CDR3 is TGTGCCTGTGACCCGGTGGGGGATACCAGCCACACCGATAAACTCATCTTT.

In this sample, this clone turned up a few times. A far larger clone lies a single base away; this is likely a read error. The same CDR3 is also encoded by other DNA sequences in this sample. V gene TRDV2 combines with J gene TRDJ1, with D perhaps TRDD2 (5 bases). V shed 0 bases and J shed 5 bases, with 18 bases lying between them. This CDR3 has 16 residues. From germline, CDR1 is GEAIGNYY and CDR2 EKD. CDR3 in DNA: TGTGCCTGTGACACCCTCCCTACTGCCGGGGCGGATAAACTCATCTTT. Amino acid sequence: CACDTLPTAGADKLIF.

This clone has more than one count but fewer than ten. The mismatch at residue 3 between this DNA's translation and the TCRdb protein of a much larger clone likely reflects a read error; the protein shown is translated from the DNA. The V gene is TRDV2, the J gene TRDJ1; TRDD3 matches 8 bases. The CDR3 covers 18 residues. Germline V lookup: CDR1 GEAIGNYY, CDR2 EKD. CDR3 in DNA: TGTGCCCGTGACACGATTACTGGGGGTGCTTCTTACACCGATAAACTCATCTTT. This encodes CARDTITGGASYTDKLIF.

The chain joins TRDV2 to TRDJ1; D remains unclear. The ends were cut back, 0 bases at V and 2 bases at J, with 12 bases in the middle. The CDR3 spans 15 residues. The V gene's germline CDR1 is GEAIGNYY and CDR2 EKD. CDR3 in DNA: TGTGCCTGTGACACCGTCGGCCTGGAAACCGATAAACTCATCTTT. Its translation: CACDTVGLETDKLIF.

Turning to this clone: A far larger clone is a single base away, which makes a read error likely. Other DNA sequences in the sample encode the same CDR3. The rearrangement uses TRDV2 and TRDJ1; D is possibly TRDD3 (6 bases). Germline CDR1 and CDR2: GEAIGNYY and EKD. CDR3 length: 17 residues. In DNA form, the CDR3 reads TGTGCCTGTGAAGCCCTGGGGCCGCAACTGTACACCGATAAGCTCATCTTT. Amino acid sequence: CACEALGPQLYTDKLIF.

This clone is judged medium-sized. A much larger clonotype is one base distant, so this may be a read error. The chain couples TRDV2 to TRDJ1, with 7 nucleotides matching TRDD3. The CDR3 is 14 residues long. Germline assignment: CDR1 GEAIGNYY and CDR2 EKD. The V and J ends lost 3 bases and 1 base, in that order; junction bases with no gene match: 4. The CDR3 spells CACDALGVTDKLIF. CDR3 coding DNA: TGTGCCTGTGACGCCCTGGGGGTCACCGATAAACTCATCTTT.

This clone was seen only a few times. TCRdb records a much larger clone's protein for this DNA, with a difference at residue 10 that likely arises from a read error; the protein given is the translation of the DNA. The genes are TRDV2 and TRDJ1; 8 bases agree with TRDD3. The CDR3 is 14 residues long. Germline values: CDR1 GEAIGNYY, CDR2 EKD. Germline trimming cut 3 bases from V and 9 bases from J; bases unmatched to any gene: 11. DNA of the CDR3: TGTGCCTGTGACTCGCTGGGGGAGGAGGCTGAACTCATCTTT. This codes for CACDSLGEEAELIF.

This clone was seen more than once but under ten times. This sequence is one base from a far larger clone and is likely a read error. The sample has other DNA sequences that encode this CDR3 too. The gene calls are TRDV2 and TRDJ1, with 11 positions matching TRDD3. The germline gives CDR1 GEAIGNYY, CDR2 EKD. The CDR3 has 15 amino acids. In DNA, the CDR3 is TGTGCCTGTGACCTACTGGGGGATAACACCGATAAACTCATATTT. Translated, it gives CACDLLGDNTDKLIF.

This clone has only a few counts. The translation of this DNA and the TCRdb protein of a much larger clone differ at residue 7, probably owing to a read error; the protein shown here is translated from the DNA. The rearrangement uses TRDV2 and TRDJ1; 13 bases match TRDD3. The CDR3 is 19 amino acids. V lost 1 base to trimming and J lost 2 bases; unmatched junction nucleotides: 12. The germline V gene has CDR1 GEAIGNYY and CDR2 EKD. The CDR3 DNA sequence: TGTGCCTGTGACACTCTCCAACTGGGGGATACGCATAGTACCGATAAACTCATCTTT. Protein: CACDTLQLGDTHSTDKLIF.

This clone is deemed medium-sized. The V and J genes are TRDV2 and TRDJ3, with 13 nucleotides matching TRDD3. The CDR3 extends over 19 amino acids. Germline V gives CDR1 GEAIGNYY, CDR2 EKD. V shed 3 bases, J shed 7 bases, and the junction held 11 bases outside the gene matches. DNA for the CDR3: TGTGCCTGTGACCGGGTTACTGGGGGATACGGTGGCGACACCCGACAGATGTTTTTC. Residues: CACDRVTGGYGGDTRQMFF.

This clone appeared a few times. A far larger clone lies a single base away; this is likely a read error. The identical CDR3 is also encoded by other nucleotide sequences in the sample. The chain has TRDV2 and TRDJ1; 10 nucleotides line up with TRDD3. The CDR3 loop spans 19 amino acids. After removal of 1 base from V and 1 base from J, the junction contained 14 bases not matched to a gene. Looked up from germline, CDR1 is GEAIGNYY and CDR2 is EKD. CDR3 in amino acids: CACDTVPTLGDETTDKLIF. In DNA form, the CDR3 reads TGTGCCTGTGACACTGTTCCTACACTGGGGGATGAAACCACCGATAAACTCATCTTT.

In regard to this clone: With a far larger clone one base away, a read error is the likely cause. The chain links TRDV2 to TRDJ2; the D gene is possibly TRDD2 (5 bases). The CDR3 spans 18 residues. The germline CDR1 and CDR2 sequences are GEAIGNYY and EKD. The CDR3 loop reads CACDTLPSISGLTTQLFF. CDR3 in DNA: TGTGCCTGTGACACCCTTCCATCCATCTCGGGTCTGACAACACAACTCTTCTTT.

This clone is deemed medium-sized (0.01 to 0.1%). This chain connects TRDV2 to TRDJ1, with 11 bases identical to TRDD3. Germline assignment: CDR1 GEAIGNYY and CDR2 EKD. The J segment lost 3 bases and the V segment lost 3 bases, leaving 14 bases of the junction unmatched. This CDR3 comprises 18 residues. CDR3 protein: CACDSLGDTKKDADKLIF. In nucleotides, the CDR3 is TGTGCCTGTGACTCTCTGGGGGATACAAAGAAGGACGCCGATAAACTCATCTTT.

This clone has only a few counts. This sequence joins TRDV2 and TRDJ3; TRDD3 matches at 9 bases. The ends lost 3 bases at V and 0 bases at J; junction bases unmatched: 8. The CDR3 contains 19 residues. Germline V gene data show CDR1 as GEAIGNYY and CDR2 as EKD. This chain's CDR3 is CACDGTGGIFSWDTRQMFF. DNA of the CDR3: TGTGCCTGTGACGGTACTGGGGGAATCTTCTCCTGGGACACCCGACAGATGTTTTTC.

On this clone: A far larger clone differs by one base, so this is likely a read error. J is TRDJ1 and V is TRDV2; unclear D gene. CDR1 and CDR2 from the germline V gene are GEAIGNYY and EKD. This CDR3 has 14 amino acids. CDR3 sequence: CACDPLMDADKPIF. DNA of the CDR3: TGTGCCTGTGACCCCCTTATGGACGCCGATAAACCCATCTTT.

This clone was picked up a small number of times. This may come from a read error, since a much larger clone is one base off. The sample carries other DNA sequences with the same CDR3. The chain joins TRDV2 to TRDJ3; D not resolved. Trimming took off 3 bases at V and 0 bases at J, with 20 bases between the two ends. The CDR3 contains 20 residues. Germline V gene data show CDR1 as GEAIGNYY and CDR2 as EKD. The CDR3 here is CACDPTSTGVSSWDTRQMFF. The CDR3 DNA reads as TGTGCCTGTGACCCGACTTCTACCGGGGTTAGCTCCTGGGACACCCGACAGATGTTTTTC.

In the case of this clone: The protein TCRdb gives is from a much larger clone and does not agree with this DNA's translation at residue 9, likely a read error; the protein shown here comes from the DNA. The chain joins TRDV2 to TRDJ3; perhaps TRDD3 as D (6 bases). The CDR3 sequence is 18 residues long. The germline CDR1 and CDR2 sequences are GEAIGNYY and EKD. Trimming left V 0 bases short and J 0 bases short, with 11 bases between. The CDR3 nucleotides read TGTGCCTGTGACACCGCTGGGGCCCCCTCCTGGGACACCCGACAGATGTTTTTC. Translating gives CACDTAGAPSWDTRQMFF.

This clone is deemed medium-sized. The chain is built from TRDV2 and TRDJ3; 7 bases align to TRDD3. The CDR3 loop spans 18 amino acids. Trimming removed 3 bases from V and 0 bases from J; junction bases left unmatched: 7. Germline-derived CDR1 and CDR2 are GEAIGNYY and EKD. The CDR3 spells CACDQTGAVSWDTRQMFF. In DNA, the CDR3 is TGTGCCTGTGACCAAACTGGGGCTGTCTCCTGGGACACCCGACAGATGTTTTTC.

As concerns this clone: TCRdb assigns this DNA the protein of a much larger clone, which departs from its translation at residue 8; this likely reflects a read error, and the protein shown comes from translating the DNA. This chain links TRDV2 with TRDJ1; D ambiguous. The CDR3 has 17 amino acids. Germline loops: CDR1 GEAIGNYY, CDR2 EKD. V gave up 0 bases and J gave up 0 bases, with 16 bases separating them. CDR3 loop: CACDTVGCFLYTDKLIF. The CDR3 nucleotides are TGTGCCTGTGACACCGTCGGTTGCTTCTTATACACCGATAAACTCATCTTT.

This clone rates as medium-sized. A far bigger clonotype differs at one base, so this is likely a read error. V gene TRDV2 combines with J gene TRDJ1; TRDD3 agrees at 8 bases. The CDR3 covers 16 residues. Germline V gene sequence: CDR1 GEAIGNYY, CDR2 EKD. The CDR3 sequence: CACDKLGILAPDKLTF. Written as DNA, the CDR3 is TGTGCCTGTGACAAACTGGGGATACTCGCTCCCGATAAACTCACCTTT.

A word on this clone: The likely explanation is a read error, given a far larger clone one base away. Different DNA sequences within this sample yield the same CDR3. This rearrangement joins TRDV2 to TRDJ1; TRDD3 matches 10 bases. The CDR3 has 17 residues. Looked up from germline, CDR1 is GEAIGNYY and CDR2 is EKD. The DNA of the CDR3 is TGTGCCTGTGACGTACTGGGGGATGCTTTGTACACCGATAAACTAATCTTT. Protein: CACDVLGDALYTDKLIF.

This clone came up a few times. This chain links TRDV2 with TRDJ1; weak D call: TRDD3 (5 bases). Germline V gene sequence: CDR1 GEAIGNYY, CDR2 EKD. V was clipped by 3 bases and J by 0 bases, with 37 bases between them. The CDR3 runs 23 residues. CDR3 in DNA: TGTGCCTGTGACCCGCTCTCCCACCGAGTGGGGAATACGAGTTCTTATGACACCGATAAACTCATCTTT. It codes for CACDPLSHRVGNTSSYDTDKLIF.

The V call is TRDV2, the J call TRDJ2; 9 bases are shared with TRDD3. With V trimmed by 3 bases and J by 0 bases, 10 bases remained unmatched. Germline CDR1 reads GEAIGNYY; CDR2 reads EKD. The CDR3 spans 18 residues. CDR3 bases: TGTGCCTGTGACGCCCTACTGGGGGACAAAGCTTTGACAGCACAACTCTTCTTT. Encoded protein: CACDALLGDKALTAQLFF.

This clone was seen more than once but under ten times. This sequence is one base from a far larger clone and is likely a read error. The gene calls are TRDV2 and TRDJ1; 10 nucleotides match TRDD3. The CDR3 contains 19 residues. The trim removed 0 bases at V and 1 base at J, leaving 13 bases unmatched. Looked up from germline, CDR1 is GEAIGNYY and CDR2 is EKD. CDR3 region: CACDTVPTLGDEATDKLIF. The CDR3 DNA sequence: TGTGCCTGTGACACCGTTCCTACACTGGGGGATGAAGCCACCGATAAACTCATCTTT.

Concerning this clone: TCRdb pairs this DNA with a much larger clone's protein that differs at residue 13, likely a read error; the protein shown was translated from the DNA. This rearrangement joins TRDV2 to TRDJ1; TRDD3 matches at 10 bases. The germline CDR1 and CDR2 sequences are GEAIGNYY and EKD. The CDR3 runs to 17 residues. CDR3 sequence (DNA): TGTGCCTGTGACACCCTAGAGGGGGATACGCCGACCGGTAAACTCATCTTT. Residues: CACDTLEGDTPTGKLIF.

A word on this clone: The amino acid sequence in TCRdb belongs to a much larger clone and departs from this DNA's translation at residue 10, likely a sequencing read error; the sequence shown is translated from the DNA. This chain uses TRDV2 with TRDJ1; no firm D call. CDR1 GEAIGNYY and CDR2 EKD come from the germline V gene. Between the trimmed V and J ends, which lost 0 bases and 1 base, there was a span of 14 bases. CDR3 size: 16 residues. Here the CDR3 DNA reads TGTGCCTGTGACACCATGTCCCCGGAAAGCACCGATAAACTCATCTTT. Residues: CACDTMSPESTDKLIF.

On this clone: A read error is likely here: a far larger clone is one base away. The genes are TRDV2 and TRDJ3, with 12 bases aligning to TRDD3. Germline V lookup: CDR1 GEAIGNYY, CDR2 EKD. The CDR3 loop spans 26 amino acids. CDR3 coding DNA: TGTGCCTGTGACACCTTGCTGGGGGATACGCGAACAAACACTGCTCCTTACTCCTGGTACACCCGACAGATGTTTTTC. Its protein is CACDTLLGDTRTNTAPYSWYTRQMFF.

Sample share makes this clone medium-sized. A far larger clone is only one base removed, so a read error is likely. This sample also contains other DNA sequences that code for the same CDR3. The gene calls are TRDV2 and TRDJ1, with 9 nucleotides matching TRDD3. CDR1 and CDR2 from the germline V gene are GEAIGNYY and EKD. This CDR3 spans 15 amino acids. The CDR3 bases are TGTGCCTGTGACGCCCTACTGGGGGACACTGATAAACTCATCTTT. Protein product: CACDALLGDTDKLIF.

This clone was counted only a few times. TCRdb's entry gives the protein of a much larger clone, which mismatches this DNA's translation at residue 13, likely from a read error; the protein reported here is translated from the DNA. The V gene is TRDV2, the J gene TRDJ1; 8 bases agree with TRDD3. This CDR3 has 17 residues. With V trimmed by 1 base and J by 7 bases, 16 bases remained unmatched. Germline values: CDR1 GEAIGNYY, CDR2 EKD. DNA for the CDR3: TGTGCCTGTGACACTTTACTGGGGGCTCCCTCCACCCCTAAACTCATCTTT. It translates to CACDTLLGAPSTPKLIF.